This TCR beta chain comes out of a study of shared clonotypes between healthy human individuals. In the study overall: Researchers drew samples from two women and three men aged 18 to 49.

CDR1 and CDR2 from the germline V gene are MRHNA and SNTAGT. This CDR3 contains 13 residues. Germline trimming cut 8 bases from V and 5 bases from J; bases unmatched to any gene: 8. Method: immunoSEQ multiplex PCR; TCRdb's copy keeps in-frame clones and lacks some. The table has more than 200,000 clones, about 69% seen once; the top ten hold around 10%. CD4+ cells yielded CD45RA+ naive and CD45RA-negative memory subsets. The chain couples TRBV6-4 to TRBJ1-1, with 7 bases identical to TRBD1. This receptor was identified in a man aged 25-45 years in good health. The sample consisted of memory CD4+ T cells sorted from blood. Subset meaning: CD45RA-negative fraction. The CDR3 DNA follows: TGTGCCAGCCGCGGGACAGCTGGTACTGAAGCTTTCTTT. Its translation is CASRGTAGTEAFF.